This T cell receptor (beta chain) was observed in a study of OX40 agonist ivuxolimab in advanced cancers. At the level of the study: One patient with hepatocellular carcinoma and two with cutaneous melanoma, three in all, had partial responses.

General study findings and limits: More expanded clones were seen, on average, in CD8+ T cells than in CD4+.

A word on this clone: Its antigen is unknown.

TCRdb keeps only in-frame clones here, not all; method: immunoSEQ multiplex PCR. The sample includes about 55,000 clones, around 77% of them seen just once. Germline V CDR1 and CDR2: SGHNT, YENEEA. This CDR3 region has 16 residues. V lost 9 bases to trimming and J lost 1 base, with 20 bases between them. Sequenced here: CD4+ or CD8+ T cells sorted from blood, sampled in a trial of the OX40 agonist ivuxolimab. The V gene is TRBV11-3, the J gene TRBJ2-3, with TRBD2 as a possible D gene (7 bases). The clonotype was recovered from an adult with an advanced solid tumor such as melanoma, head and neck, liver or kidney cancer. The CDR3 DNA is TGTGCCAGGTGGGGGGGGGCCTCCCCGGGCACAGATACGCAGTATTTT. It translates to CARWGGASPGTDTQYF.